The sequence of this T cell receptor (beta chain) was determined in a study of shared clonotypes between healthy human individuals. Naive CD4+ cells were CD45RA-selected; the remaining cells were memory. This clone came up many times. Its antigen is currently unknown. Study results and caveats: Sharing across a handful of donors was seen in 4% to 5.5% of naive CD4 clonotypes.

Looked up from germline, CDR1 is WSHSY and CDR2 is SAAADI. The CDR3 has 14 residues. V was cut by 5 bases and J by 9 bases, with 17 bases left in between. Sorted subsets were amplified in replicate PCRs using 200 to 250 ng DNA, around 30,000 T cell genomes. Under the authors' procedure: ImmunoSEQ supplied junction-only sequences lacking quality scores, so filtering was different. Here immunoSEQ multiplex PCR was the method, and the copy in TCRdb shows in-frame clones only, minus some. V, J and clone size are taken as reported in that table, and D and trimming were inferred from the DNA itself. The top ten hold 1.5% to 2% of the sample, which has hundreds of thousands of clones, more than 70% seen once.

The clonotype was recovered from a woman in her twenties or thirties in good health. The genes are TRBV10-2 and TRBJ2-1; D possibly corresponds to TRBD2 (6 bases). The sequencing sample was made of memory CD4+ T cells sorted from blood. Stated subset: CD45RA-negative fraction. CDR3 in DNA: TGCGCCAGCAGTTTGACTAGTCGGTCGGGTGAGCAGTTCTTC. It specifies CASSLTSRSGEQFF.